This T cell receptor beta chain is drawn from a study of vaccination and CD4 T cells after COVID-19. V lost 4 bases and J 5 bases, leaving 18 bases between the germline ends. The V gene's germline CDR1 is LGHNA and CDR2 YSLEER. The CDR3 length is 16 residues. Note on this clonotype: As yet, its antigen is unknown.

Indicated treatment: approximately nine-day PBMC culture with coronavirus spike peptide pools or control peptides (ViraFEST assay). Scientists ran DNA taken from cultured CD4+ T cells through the Oncomine TCR Beta short-read assay for sequencing. TCRdb re-called the PCR reads through MiXCR, storing one row per CDR3 protein. The sample records 8,000 to 9,500 distinct CDR3 sequences, approximately 57% being singletons. The sample was cultured CD4+ T cells from blood, taken after SARS-CoV-2 vaccination. The chain carries TRBV4-3 and TRBJ1-5; possible D gene TRBD1, 5 bases. The clonotype was recovered from a human donor with COVID-19. The chain's CDR3 is CASSPSAEKGYQPQHF. CDR3 in DNA: TGCGCCAGCAGCCCTTCCGCAGAAAAGGGGTATCAGCCCCAGCATTTT.